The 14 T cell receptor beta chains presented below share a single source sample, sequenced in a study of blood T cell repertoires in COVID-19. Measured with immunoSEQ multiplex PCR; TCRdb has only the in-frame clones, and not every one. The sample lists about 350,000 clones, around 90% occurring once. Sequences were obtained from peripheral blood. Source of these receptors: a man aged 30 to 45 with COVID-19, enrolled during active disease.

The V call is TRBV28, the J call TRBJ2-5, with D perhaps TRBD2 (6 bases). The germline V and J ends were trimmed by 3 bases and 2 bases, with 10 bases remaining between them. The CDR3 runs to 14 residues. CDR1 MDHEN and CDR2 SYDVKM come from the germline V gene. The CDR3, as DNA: TGTGCCAGCAGTTTTTACGGACTACAAGAGACCCAGTACTTC. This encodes CASSFYGLQETQYF.

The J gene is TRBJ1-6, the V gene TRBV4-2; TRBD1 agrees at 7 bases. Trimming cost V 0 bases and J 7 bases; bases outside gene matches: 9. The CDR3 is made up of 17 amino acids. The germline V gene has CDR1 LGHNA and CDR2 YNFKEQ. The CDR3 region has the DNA TGTGCCAGCAGCCAAGAGCTTACGGGACAGATCAATTCACCCCTCCACTTT. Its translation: CASSQELTGQINSPLHF.

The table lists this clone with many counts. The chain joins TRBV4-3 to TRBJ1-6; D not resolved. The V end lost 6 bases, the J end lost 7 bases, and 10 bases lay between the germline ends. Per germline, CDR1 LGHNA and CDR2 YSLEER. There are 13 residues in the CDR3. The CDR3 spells CASSGGGNSPLHF. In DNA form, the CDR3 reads TGCGCCAGCAGTGGAGGAGGCAATTCACCCCTCCACTTT.

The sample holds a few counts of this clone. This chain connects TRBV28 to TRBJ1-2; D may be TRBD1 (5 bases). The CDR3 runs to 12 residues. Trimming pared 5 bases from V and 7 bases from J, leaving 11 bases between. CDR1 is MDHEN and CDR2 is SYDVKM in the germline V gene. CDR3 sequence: CASSLQGPGYTF. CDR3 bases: TGTGCCAGCAGTCTCCAGGGTCCTGGCTACACCTTC.

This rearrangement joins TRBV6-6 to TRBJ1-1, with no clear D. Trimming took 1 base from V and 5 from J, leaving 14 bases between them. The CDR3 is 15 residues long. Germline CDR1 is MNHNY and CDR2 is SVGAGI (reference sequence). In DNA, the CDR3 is TGTGCCAGCAGTTACTTGGGAGCTGGGGAGACTGAAGCTTTCTTT. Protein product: CASSYLGAGETEAFF.

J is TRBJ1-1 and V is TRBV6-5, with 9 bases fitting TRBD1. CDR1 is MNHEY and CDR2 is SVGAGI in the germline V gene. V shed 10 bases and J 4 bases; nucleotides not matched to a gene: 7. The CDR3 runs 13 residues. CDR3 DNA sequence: TGTGCCACGGGGACAGGGAGGATCACTGAAGCTTTCTTT. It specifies CATGTGRITEAFF.

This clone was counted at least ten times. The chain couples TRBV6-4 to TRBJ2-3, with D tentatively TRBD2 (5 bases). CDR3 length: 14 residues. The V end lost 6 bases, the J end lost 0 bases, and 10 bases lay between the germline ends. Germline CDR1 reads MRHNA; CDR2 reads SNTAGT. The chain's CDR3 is CASSGGLSTDTQYF. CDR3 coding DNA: TGTGCCAGCAGCGGTGGACTCAGCACAGATACGCAGTATTTT.

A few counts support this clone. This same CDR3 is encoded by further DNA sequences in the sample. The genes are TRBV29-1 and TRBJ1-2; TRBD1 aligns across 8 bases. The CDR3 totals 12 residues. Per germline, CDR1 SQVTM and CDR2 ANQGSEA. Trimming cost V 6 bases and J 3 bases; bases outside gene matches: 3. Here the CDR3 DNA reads TGCAGCGTCGAGGACAGGGACTATGGCTACACCTTC. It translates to CSVEDRDYGYTF.

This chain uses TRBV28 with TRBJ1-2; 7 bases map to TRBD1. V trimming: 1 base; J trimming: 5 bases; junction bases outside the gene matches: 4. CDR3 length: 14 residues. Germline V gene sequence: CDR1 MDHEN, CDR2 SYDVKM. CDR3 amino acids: CASSLSQGPYGYTF. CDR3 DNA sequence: TGTGCCAGCAGTTTATCACAGGGGCCATATGGCTACACCTTC.

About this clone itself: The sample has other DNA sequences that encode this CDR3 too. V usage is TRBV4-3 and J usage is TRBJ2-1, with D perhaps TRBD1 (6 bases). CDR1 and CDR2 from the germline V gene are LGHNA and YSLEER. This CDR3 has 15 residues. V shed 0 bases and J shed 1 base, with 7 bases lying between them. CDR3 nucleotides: TGCGCCAGCAGCCAAGATACAGGGTCCTACAATGAGCAGTTCTTC. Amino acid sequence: CASSQDTGSYNEQFF.

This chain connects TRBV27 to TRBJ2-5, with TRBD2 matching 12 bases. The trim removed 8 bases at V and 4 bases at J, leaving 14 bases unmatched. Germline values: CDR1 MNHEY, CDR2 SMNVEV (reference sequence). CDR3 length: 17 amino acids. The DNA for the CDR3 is TGTGCCAGCTCTCCGTTGGGGGAGGGACTAGCGGGAGAGACCCAGTACTTC. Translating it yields CASSPLGEGLAGETQYF.

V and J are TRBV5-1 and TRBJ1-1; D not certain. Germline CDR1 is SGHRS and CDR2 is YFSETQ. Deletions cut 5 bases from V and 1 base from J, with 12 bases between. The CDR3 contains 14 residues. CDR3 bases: TGCGCCAGCAGGGACCCCGGGGAGAACACTGAAGCTTTCTTT. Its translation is CASRDPGENTEAFF.

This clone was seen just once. CDR3 residues: CASSFSGGAAYTQYF. The CDR3 DNA reads as TGTGCCAGTAGTTTTAGCGGGGGGGCCGCTTACACGCAGTATTTT. The genes are TRBV19 and TRBJ2-3; 11 nucleotides agree with TRBD2. J lost 9 bases, V lost 5 bases, and 10 bases had no gene match. The CDR3 is 15 amino acids. Germline loops: CDR1 LNHDA, CDR2 SQIVND (reference sequence).

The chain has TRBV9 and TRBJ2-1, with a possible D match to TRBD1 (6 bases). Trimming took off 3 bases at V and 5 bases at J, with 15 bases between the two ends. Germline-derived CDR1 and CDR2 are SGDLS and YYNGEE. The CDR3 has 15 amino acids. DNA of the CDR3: TGTGCCAGCAGCGACACCGGGACATATGACAATGAGCAGTTCTTC. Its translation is CASSDTGTYDNEQFF.